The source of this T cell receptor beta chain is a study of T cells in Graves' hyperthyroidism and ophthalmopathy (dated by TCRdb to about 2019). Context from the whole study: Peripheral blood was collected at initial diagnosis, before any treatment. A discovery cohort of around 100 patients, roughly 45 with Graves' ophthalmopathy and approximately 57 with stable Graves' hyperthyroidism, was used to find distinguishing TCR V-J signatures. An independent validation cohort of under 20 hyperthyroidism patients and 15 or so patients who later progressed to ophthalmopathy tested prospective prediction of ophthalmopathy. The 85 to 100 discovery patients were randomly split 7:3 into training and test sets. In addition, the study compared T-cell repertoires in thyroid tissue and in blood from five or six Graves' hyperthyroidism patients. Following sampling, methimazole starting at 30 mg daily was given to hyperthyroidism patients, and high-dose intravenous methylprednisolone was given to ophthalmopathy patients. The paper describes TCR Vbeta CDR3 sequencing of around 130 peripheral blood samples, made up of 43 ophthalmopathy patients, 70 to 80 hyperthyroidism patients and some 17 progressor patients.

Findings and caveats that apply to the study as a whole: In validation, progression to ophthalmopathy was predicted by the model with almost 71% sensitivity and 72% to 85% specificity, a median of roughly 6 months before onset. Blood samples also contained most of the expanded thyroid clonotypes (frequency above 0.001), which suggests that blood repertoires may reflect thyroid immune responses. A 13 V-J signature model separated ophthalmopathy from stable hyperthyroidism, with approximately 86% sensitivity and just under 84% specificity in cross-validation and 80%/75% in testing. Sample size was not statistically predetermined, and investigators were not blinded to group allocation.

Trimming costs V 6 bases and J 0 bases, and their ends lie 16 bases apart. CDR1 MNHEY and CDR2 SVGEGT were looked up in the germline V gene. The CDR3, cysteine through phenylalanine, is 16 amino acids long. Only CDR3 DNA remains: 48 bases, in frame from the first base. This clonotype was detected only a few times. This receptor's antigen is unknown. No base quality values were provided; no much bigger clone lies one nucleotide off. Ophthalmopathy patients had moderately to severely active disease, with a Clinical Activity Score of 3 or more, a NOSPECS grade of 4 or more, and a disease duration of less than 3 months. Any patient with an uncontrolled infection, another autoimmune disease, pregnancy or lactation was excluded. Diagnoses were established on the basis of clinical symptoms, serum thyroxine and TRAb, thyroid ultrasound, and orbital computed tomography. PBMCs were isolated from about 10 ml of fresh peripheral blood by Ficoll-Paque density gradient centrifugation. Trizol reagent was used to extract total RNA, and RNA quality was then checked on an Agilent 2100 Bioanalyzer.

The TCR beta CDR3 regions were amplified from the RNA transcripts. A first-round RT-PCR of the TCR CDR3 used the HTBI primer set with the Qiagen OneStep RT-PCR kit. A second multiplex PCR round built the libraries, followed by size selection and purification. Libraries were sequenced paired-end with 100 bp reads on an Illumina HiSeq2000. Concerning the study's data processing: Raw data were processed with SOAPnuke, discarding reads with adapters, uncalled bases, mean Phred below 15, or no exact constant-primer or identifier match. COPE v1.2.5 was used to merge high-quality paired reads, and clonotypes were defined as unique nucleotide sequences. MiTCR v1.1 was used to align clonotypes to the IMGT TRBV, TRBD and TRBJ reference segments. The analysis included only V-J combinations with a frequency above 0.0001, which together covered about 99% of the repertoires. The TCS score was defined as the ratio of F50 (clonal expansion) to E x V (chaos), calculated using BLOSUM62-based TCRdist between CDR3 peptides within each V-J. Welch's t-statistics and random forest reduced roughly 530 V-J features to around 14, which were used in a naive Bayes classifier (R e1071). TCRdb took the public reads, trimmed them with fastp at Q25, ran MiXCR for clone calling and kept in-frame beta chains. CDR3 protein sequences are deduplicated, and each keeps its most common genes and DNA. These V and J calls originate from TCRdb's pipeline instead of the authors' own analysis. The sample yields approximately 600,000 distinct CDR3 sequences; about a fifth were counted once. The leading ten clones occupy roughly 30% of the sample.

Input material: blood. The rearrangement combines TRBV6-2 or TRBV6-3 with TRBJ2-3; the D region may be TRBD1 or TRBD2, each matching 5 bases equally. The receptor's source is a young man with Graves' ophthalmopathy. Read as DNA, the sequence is TGTGCCAGCAGAGAGAGGGGAGCCGTAAGCACAGATACGCAGTATTTT. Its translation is CASRERGAVSTDTQYF.